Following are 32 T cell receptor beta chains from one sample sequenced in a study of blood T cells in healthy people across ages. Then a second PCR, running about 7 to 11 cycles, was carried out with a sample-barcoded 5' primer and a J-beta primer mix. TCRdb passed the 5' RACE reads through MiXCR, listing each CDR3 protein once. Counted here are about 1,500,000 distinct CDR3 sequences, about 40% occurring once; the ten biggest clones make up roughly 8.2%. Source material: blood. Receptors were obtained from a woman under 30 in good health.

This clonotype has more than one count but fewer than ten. In nucleotides, the CDR3 is TGTGCCAGCAGTTTAGACGGAGTAGCCAAAAACATTCAGTACTTC. The encoded protein is CASSLDGVAKNIQYF. The rearrangement uses TRBV12-3 or TRBV12-4 and TRBJ2-4; unclear D gene. The CDR3 runs 15 residues. Trimming shortened V by 1 base and J by 0 bases, and 7 bases separated the two germline ends.

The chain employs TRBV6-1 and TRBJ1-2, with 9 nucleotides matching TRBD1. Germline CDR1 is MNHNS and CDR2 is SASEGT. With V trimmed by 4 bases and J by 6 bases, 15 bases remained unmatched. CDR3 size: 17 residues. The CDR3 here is CASSGGVGGTGMHGYTF. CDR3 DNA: TGTGCCAGCAGTGGAGGAGTAGGTGGGACAGGGATGCATGGCTACACCTTC.

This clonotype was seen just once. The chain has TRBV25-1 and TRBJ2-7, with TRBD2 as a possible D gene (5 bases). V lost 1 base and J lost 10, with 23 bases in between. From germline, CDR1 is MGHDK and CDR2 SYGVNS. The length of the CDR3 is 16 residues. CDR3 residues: CASSESSLRDQEAQYF. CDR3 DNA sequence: TGTGCCAGCAGTGAATCTAGCCTAAGAGATCAAGAGGCCCAGTACTTC.

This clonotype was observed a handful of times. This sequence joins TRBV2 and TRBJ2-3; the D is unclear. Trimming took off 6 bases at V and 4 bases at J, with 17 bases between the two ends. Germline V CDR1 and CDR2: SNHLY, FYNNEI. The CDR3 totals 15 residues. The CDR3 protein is CASSWAGTPPDTQYF. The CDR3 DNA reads TGTGCCAGCAGCTGGGCTGGAACCCCACCAGATACGCAGTATTTT.

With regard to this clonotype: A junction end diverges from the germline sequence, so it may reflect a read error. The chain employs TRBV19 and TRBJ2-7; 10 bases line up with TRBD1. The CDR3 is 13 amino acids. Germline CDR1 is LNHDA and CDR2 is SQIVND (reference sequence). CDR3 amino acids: CAVGTGDSCEQYF. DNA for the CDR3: TGTGCCGTCGGGACAGGGGACTCCTGCGAGCAGTACTTC.

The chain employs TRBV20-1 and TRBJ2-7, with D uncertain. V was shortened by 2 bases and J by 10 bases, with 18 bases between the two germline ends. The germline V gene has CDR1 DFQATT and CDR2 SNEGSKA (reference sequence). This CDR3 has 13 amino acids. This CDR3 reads CSARRQTQEAQYF. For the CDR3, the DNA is TGCAGTGCTAGAAGGCAGACACAAGAGGCCCAGTACTTC.

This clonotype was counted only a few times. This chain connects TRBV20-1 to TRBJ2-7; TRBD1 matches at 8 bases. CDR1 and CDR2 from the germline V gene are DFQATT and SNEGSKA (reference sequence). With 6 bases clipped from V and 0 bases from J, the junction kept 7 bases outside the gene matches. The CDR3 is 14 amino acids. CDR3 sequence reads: CSATGTGNSYEQYF. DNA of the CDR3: TGCAGTGCCACCGGGACAGGTAACTCCTACGAGCAGTACTTC.

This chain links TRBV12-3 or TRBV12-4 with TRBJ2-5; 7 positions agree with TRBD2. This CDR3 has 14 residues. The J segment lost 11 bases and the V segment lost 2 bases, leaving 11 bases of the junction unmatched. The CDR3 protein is CASSLKRGKGEQYF. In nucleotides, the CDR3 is TGTGCCAGCAGTTTAAAGCGGGGTAAGGGTGAGCAGTACTTC.

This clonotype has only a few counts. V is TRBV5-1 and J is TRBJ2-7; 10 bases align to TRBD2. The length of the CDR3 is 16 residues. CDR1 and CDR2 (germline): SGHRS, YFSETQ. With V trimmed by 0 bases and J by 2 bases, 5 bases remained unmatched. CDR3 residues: CASSLVAGGLTYEQYF. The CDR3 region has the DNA TGCGCCAGCAGCTTGGTAGCGGGAGGCCTCACCTACGAGCAGTACTTC.

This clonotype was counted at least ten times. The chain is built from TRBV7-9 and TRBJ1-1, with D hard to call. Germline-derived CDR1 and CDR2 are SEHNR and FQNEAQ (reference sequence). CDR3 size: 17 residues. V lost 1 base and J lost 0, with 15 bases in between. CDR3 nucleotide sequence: TGTGCCAGCAGCTTAGGTCCAGCCGTAGCCATGAACACTGAAGCTTTCTTT. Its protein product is CASSLGPAVAMNTEAFF.

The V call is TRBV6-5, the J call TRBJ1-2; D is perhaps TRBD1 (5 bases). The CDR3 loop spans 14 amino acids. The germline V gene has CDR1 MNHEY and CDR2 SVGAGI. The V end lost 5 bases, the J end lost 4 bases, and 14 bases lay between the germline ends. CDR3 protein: CASSPATVRYGYTF. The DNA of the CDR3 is TGTGCCAGCAGTCCCGCGACAGTCCGCTATGGCTACACCTTC.

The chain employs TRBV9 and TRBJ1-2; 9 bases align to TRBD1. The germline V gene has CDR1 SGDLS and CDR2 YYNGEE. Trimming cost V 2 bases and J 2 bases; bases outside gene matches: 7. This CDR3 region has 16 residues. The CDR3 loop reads CASSVNPGQGNYGYTF. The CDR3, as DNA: TGTGCCAGCAGCGTCAACCCGGGACAGGGAAACTATGGCTACACCTTC.

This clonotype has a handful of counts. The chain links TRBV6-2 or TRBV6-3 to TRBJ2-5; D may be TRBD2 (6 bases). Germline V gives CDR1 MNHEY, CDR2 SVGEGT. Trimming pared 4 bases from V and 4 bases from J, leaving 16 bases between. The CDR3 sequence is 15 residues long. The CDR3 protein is CASSSVEAGTETQYF. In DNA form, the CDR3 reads TGTGCCAGCAGTTCAGTAGAGGCGGGAACAGAGACCCAGTACTTC.

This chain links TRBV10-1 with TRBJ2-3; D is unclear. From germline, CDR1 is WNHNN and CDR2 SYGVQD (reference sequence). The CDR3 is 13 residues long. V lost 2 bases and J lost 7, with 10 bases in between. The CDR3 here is CASSEEFMNTQYF. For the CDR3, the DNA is TGCGCCAGCAGTGAGGAATTTATGAATACGCAGTATTTT.

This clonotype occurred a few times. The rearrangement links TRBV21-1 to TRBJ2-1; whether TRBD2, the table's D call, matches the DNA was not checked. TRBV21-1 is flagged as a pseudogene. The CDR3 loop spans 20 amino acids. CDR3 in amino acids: CASSPHKRGAPTSSYNEQFF. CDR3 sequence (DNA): TGTGCCAGCAGCCCACACAAGCGGGGGGCACCCACGTCATCCTACAATGAGCAGTTCTTC.

CDR3 amino acids: CASSLNHKYQETQYF. The DNA for the CDR3 is TGTGCCAGCAGTCTGAACCACAAGTACCAAGAGACCCAGTACTTC. The chain is built from TRBV28 and TRBJ2-5, with D uncertain. CDR3 length: 15 residues. The V gene lost 5 bases and the J gene lost 0 bases, with 13 bases spanning the gap. Germline CDR1 and CDR2: MDHEN and SYDVKM.

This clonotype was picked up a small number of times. CDR3 region: CASSLALGRAPETQYF. CDR3 bases: TGCGCCAGCAGCTTGGCCCTCGGCAGGGCCCCAGAGACCCAGTACTTC. The chain recombines TRBV5-1 with TRBJ2-5; possible D gene TRBD1, 5 bases. The CDR3 totals 16 residues. Germline lookup yields CDR1 SGHRS and CDR2 YFSETQ. The V gene lost 0 bases and the J gene lost 4 bases, with 16 bases spanning the gap.

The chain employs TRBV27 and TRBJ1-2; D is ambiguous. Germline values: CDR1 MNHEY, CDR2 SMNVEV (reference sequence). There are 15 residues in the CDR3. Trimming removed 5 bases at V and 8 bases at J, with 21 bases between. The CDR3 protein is CASSDPFRLPNGYTF. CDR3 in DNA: TGTGCCAGCAGTGACCCCTTCAGACTTCCAAACGGCTACACCTTC.

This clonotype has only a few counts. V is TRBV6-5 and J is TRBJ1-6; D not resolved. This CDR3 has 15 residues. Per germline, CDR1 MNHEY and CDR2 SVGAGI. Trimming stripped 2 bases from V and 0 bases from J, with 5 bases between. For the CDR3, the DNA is TGTGCCAGCAGTTACGATAGCTCCTATAATTCACCCCTCCACTTT. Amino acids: CASSYDSSYNSPLHF.

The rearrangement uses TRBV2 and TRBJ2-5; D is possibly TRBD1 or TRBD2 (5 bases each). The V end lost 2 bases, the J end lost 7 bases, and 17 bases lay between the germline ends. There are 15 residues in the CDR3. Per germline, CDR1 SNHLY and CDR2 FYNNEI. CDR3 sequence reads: CASSETGTPPGTQYF. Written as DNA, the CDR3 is TGTGCCAGCAGTGAAACCGGGACCCCGCCAGGGACCCAGTACTTC.

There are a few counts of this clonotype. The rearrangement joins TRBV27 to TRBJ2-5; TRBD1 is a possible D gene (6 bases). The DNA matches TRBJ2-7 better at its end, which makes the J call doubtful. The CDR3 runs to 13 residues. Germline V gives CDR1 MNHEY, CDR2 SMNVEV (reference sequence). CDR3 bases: TGTGCCAGCATGGCAGGGGTTTCAGGCGAGCAGTACTTC. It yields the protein CASMAGVSGEQYF.

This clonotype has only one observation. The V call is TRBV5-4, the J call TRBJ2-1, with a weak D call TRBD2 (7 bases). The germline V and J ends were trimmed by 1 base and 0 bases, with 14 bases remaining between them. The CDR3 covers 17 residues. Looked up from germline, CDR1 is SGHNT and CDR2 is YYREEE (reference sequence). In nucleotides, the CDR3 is TGTGCCAGCAGCTTGATGGGAGGGGGGCACTCCTACAATGAGCAGTTCTTC. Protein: CASSLMGGGHSYNEQFF.

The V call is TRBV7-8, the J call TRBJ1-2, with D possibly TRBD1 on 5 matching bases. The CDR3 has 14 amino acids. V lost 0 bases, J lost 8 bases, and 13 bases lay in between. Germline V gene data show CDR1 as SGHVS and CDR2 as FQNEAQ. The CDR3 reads CASSLAGQGKGYTF. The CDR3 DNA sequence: TGTGCCAGCAGCTTAGCGGGGCAGGGAAAAGGCTACACCTTC.

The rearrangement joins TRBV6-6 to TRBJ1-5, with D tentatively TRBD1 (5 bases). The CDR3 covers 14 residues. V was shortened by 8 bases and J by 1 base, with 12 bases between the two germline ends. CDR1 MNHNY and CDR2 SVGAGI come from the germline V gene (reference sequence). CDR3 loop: CASGGDLSNQPQHF. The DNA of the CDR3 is TGTGCCAGCGGGGGGGATTTGAGCAATCAGCCCCAGCATTTT.

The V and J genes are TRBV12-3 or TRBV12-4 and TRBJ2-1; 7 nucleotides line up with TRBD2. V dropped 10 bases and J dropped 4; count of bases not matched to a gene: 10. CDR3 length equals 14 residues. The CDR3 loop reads CATRGEGRYNEQFF. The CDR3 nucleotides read TGTGCCACGCGTGGGGAGGGGCGATACAATGAGCAGTTCTTC.

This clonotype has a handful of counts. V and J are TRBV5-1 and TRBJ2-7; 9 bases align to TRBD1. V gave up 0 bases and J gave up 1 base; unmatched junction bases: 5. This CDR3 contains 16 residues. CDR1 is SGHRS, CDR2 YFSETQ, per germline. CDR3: CASSLDLGTGSYEQYF. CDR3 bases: TGCGCCAGCAGCTTGGATCTAGGGACAGGGTCCTACGAGCAGTACTTC. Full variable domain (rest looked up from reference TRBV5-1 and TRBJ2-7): KAGVTQTPRYLIKTRGQQVTLSCSPISGHRSVSWYQQTPGQGLQFLFEYFSETQRNKGNFPGRFSGRQFSNSRSEMNVSTLELGDSALYLCASSLDLGTGSYEQYFGPGTRLTVT.

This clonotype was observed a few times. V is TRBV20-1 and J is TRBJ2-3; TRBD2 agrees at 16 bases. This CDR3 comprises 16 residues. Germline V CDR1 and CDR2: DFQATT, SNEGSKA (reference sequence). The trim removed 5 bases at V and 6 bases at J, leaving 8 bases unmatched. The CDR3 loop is CSAFEPGLAGGDTQYF. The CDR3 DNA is TGCAGTGCTTTTGAGCCGGGACTAGCGGGGGGGGATACGCAGTATTTT.

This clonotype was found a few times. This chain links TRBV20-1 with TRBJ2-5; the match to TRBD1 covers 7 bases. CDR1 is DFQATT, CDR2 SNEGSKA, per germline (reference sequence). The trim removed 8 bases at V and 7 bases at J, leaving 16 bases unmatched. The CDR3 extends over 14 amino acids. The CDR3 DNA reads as TGCAGTACGCACGGGCTTGCCAGACAGGGGACCCAGTACTTC. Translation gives CSTHGLARQGTQYF.

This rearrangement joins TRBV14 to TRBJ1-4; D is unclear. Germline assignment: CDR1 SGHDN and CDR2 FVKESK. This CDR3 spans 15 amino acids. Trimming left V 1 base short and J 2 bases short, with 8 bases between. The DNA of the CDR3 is TGTGCCAGCAGCCAAGGAAAGAGGACTAATGAAAAACTGTTTTTT. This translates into CASSQGKRTNEKLFF. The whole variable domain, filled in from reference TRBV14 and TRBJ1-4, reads EAGVTQFPSHSVIEKGQTVTLRCDPISGHDNLYWYRRVMGKEIKFLLHFVKESKQDESGMPNNRFLAERTGGTYSTLKVQPAELEDSGVYFCASSQGKRTNEKLFFGSGTQLSVL.

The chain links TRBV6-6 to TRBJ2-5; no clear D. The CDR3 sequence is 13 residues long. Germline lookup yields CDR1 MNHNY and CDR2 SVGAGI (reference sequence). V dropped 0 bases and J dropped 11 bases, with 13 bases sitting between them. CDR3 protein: CASSYSTGVEQYF. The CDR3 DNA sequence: TGTGCCAGCAGTTACTCGACGGGTGTTGAGCAGTACTTC.

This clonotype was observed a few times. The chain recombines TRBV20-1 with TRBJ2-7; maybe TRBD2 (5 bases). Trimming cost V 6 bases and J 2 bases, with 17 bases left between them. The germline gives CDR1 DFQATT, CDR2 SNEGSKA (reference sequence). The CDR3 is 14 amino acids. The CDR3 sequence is CSAPEAKSAYEQYF. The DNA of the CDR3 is TGCAGTGCCCCGGAGGCTAAGTCGGCCTACGAGCAGTACTTC.

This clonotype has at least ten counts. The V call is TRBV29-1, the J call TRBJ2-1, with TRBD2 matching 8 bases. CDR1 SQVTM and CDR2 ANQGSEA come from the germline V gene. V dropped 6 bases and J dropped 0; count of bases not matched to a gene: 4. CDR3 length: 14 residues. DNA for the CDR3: TGCAGCGTAGCCGGGACTAGCTCCTACAATGAGCAGTTCTTC. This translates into CSVAGTSSYNEQFF.